This record looks at one TCR beta chain sequence and its context. The antigen is unknown. The primer mix had 60 Vbeta and 13 Jbeta primers. Here immunoSEQ multiplex PCR was the method, and the copy in TCRdb shows in-frame clones only, minus some. The repertoire holds about 120,000 clones, with roughly 72% as singletons. This sample is drawn from a study of cytomegalovirus exposure and HLA in healthy donors. The wider study: Researchers previously reported finding just under 120 million unique TCR beta sequences from 170 million or so T cells.

The CDR3 totals 15 residues. V was clipped by 3 bases and J by 6 bases; unmatched bases: 8. Germline CDR1 reads KGHSH; CDR2 reads LQKENI. Study-wide findings and caveats: The only immune exposure information that was available was CMV serostatus. Listed as cytomegalovirus-associated were 150 to 200 TCR beta chains.

Whereas donors were nominally healthy upon sampling, unrecorded immune exposures were probable. This sequence joins TRBV18 and TRBJ2-3, with 8 bases identical to TRBD1. The sample comprised PBMCs. The receptor comes from a woman in her fifties or sixties in good health and CMV-seropositive. CDR3 nucleotide sequence: TGTGCCAGCTCACCCCTGACAGGGGTTCAGGATACGCAGTATTTT. It translates to CASSPLTGVQDTQYF.